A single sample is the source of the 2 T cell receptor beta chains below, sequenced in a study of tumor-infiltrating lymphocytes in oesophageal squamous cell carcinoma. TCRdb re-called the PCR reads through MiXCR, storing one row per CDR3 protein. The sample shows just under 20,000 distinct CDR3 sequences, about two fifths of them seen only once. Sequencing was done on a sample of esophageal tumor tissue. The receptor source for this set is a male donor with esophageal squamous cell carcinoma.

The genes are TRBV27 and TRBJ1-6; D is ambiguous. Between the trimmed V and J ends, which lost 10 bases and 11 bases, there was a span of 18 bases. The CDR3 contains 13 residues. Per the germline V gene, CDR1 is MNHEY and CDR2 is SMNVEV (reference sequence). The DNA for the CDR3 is TGTGCCATTACGGACTCTGGGTGGGCACCCCTCCACTTT. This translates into CAITDSGWAPLHF.

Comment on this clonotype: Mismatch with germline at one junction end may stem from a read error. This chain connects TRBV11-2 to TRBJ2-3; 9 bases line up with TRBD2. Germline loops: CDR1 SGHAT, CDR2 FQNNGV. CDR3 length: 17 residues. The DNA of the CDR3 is TGTGCCAGCAACTTAGTGGTAGCGGGGGAGACCACAGATACGCAGTATTTT. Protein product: CASNLVVAGETTDTQYF.